The clone carrying this TCR beta chain was counted at least ten times. The data originate from a study of T-cell reconstitution after alpha-beta-depleted transplantation in children. The TCRbeta library incorporated unique molecular identifiers. TCRdb itself ran the PCR reads through MiXCR, one entry per CDR3 protein. The data show under 750,000 distinct CDR3 sequences, more than 20% seen once. CDR3 length: 15 residues. The trim removed 6 bases at V and 6 bases at J, leaving 10 bases unmatched. The source material was PBMCs, mostly from graft donor cells, sampled 360 days after TCRalphabeta/CD19-depleted stem cell transplant. This chain uses TRBV12-3 or TRBV12-4 with TRBJ2-1, with TRBD1 matching over 8 bases. The sequence came from a boy younger than two who had a stem cell transplant for acute myeloid leukemia, so the T cells may come from the graft donor. The CDR3 nucleotides read TGTGCCAGCAGGATCGGACAGGGTAGTGCCAATGAGCAGTTCTTC. Amino acids: CASRIGQGSANEQFF.